This T cell receptor beta chain was captured in a study of cytomegalovirus exposure and HLA in healthy donors. Study information: Later, an analysis reported that the approximately 120 validation repertoires had used the same platform as the approximately 630 first-cohort repertoires. The study's findings and limits: It was approximately 150 TCR beta chains that were listed as cytomegalovirus-associated. The classifier was said to identify cytomegalovirus status with high specificity and sensitivity.

On this clone: Its antigen is still unknown.

Clones were read by immunoSEQ multiplex PCR, and TCRdb kept only the in-frame ones, dropping some. The sample records roughly 150,000 clones, nearly 90% being singletons. The CDR3 runs to 16 residues. V lost 0 bases to trimming and J lost 8 bases, with 17 bases between them. CDR1 is MGHRA, CDR2 YSYEKL, per germline. A roughly 120-subject validation cohort, separate from the approximately 720-subject first cohort, supplied the donors. The chain carries TRBV4-1 and TRBJ2-1; perhaps TRBD1 as D (5 bases). This receptor was obtained from a man younger than 30 in good health and CMV-seropositive. The specimen sequenced was PBMCs. The CDR3 DNA reads TGCGCCAGCAGCCAAGATTTCCAGGGCCTCTCTCATGAGCAGTTCTTC. Its translation is CASSQDFQGLSHEQFF.